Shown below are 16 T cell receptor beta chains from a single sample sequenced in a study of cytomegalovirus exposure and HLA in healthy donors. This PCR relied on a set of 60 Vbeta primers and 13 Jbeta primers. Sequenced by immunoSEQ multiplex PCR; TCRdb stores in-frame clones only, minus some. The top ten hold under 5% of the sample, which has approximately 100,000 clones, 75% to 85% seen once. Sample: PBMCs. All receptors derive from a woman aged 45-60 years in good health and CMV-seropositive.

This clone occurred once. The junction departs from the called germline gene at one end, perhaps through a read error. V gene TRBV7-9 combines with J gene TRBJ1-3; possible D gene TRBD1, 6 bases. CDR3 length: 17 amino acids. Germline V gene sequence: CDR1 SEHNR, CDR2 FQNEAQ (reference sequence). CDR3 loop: CSSSLVGREGTRNTIYF. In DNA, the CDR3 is TGTTCCAGCAGCTTAGTCGGCAGGGAAGGGACAAGAAACACCATATATTTT.

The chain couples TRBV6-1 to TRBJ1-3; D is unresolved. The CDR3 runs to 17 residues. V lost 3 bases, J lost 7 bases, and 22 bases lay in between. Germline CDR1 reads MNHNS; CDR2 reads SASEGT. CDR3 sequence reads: CASSEIWPPGISNTIYF. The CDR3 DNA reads TGTGCCAGCAGTGAGATATGGCCCCCGGGGATTTCGAACACCATATATTTT.

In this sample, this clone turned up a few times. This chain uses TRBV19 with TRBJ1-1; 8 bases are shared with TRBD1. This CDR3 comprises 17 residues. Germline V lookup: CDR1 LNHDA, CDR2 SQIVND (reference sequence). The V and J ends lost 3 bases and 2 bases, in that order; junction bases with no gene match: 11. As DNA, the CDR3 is TGTGCCAGTAGTATGCAGGGGGCGATTTTGAAAAACACTGAAGCTTTCTTT. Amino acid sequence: CASSMQGAILKNTEAFF.

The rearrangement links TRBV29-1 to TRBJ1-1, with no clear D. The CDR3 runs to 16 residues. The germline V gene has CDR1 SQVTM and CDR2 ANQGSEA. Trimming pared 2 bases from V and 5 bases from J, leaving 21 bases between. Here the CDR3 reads CSVESGLGVMVTEAFF. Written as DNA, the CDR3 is TGCAGCGTTGAATCGGGCTTGGGAGTGATGGTTACTGAAGCTTTCTTT.

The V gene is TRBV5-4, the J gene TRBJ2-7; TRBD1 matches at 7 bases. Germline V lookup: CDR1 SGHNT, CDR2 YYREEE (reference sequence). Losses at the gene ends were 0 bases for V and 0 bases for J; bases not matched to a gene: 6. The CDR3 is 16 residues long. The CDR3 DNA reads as TGTGCCAGCAGCTTGGGGGGGACAGTGAGCTCCTACGAGCAGTACTTC. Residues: CASSLGGTVSSYEQYF.

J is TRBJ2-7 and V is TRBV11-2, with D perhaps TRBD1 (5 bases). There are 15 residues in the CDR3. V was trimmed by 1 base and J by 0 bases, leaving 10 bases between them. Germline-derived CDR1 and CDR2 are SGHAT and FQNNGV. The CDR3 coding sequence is TGTGCCAGCAGCTTAGGGCAGGGCCGCTCCTACGAGCAGTACTTC. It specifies CASSLGQGRSYEQYF.

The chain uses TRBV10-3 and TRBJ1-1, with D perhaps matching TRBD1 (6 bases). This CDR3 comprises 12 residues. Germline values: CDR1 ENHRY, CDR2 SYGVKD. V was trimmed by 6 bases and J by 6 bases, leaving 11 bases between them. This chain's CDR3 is CAIRQGTAEAFF. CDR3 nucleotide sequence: TGTGCCATCAGGCAGGGGACCGCTGAAGCTTTCTTT.

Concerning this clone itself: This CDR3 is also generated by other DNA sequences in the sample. The CDR3 sequence: CASSEARGGDYGYTF. Written as DNA, the CDR3 is TGTGCCAGCAGTGAAGCGCGCGGGGGTGACTATGGCTACACCTTC. This chain uses TRBV2 with TRBJ1-2, with a weak D call TRBD1 (5 bases). CDR3 size: 15 residues. Per the germline V gene, CDR1 is SNHLY and CDR2 is FYNNEI. Trimming stripped 0 bases from V and 3 bases from J, with 11 bases between. Full variable domain (remainder filled in from reference TRBV2 and TRBJ1-2): EPEVTQTPSHQVTQMGQEVILRCVPISNHLYFYWYRQILGQKVEFLVSFYNNEISEKSEIFDDQFSVERPDGSNFTLKIRSTKLEDSAMYFCASSEARGGDYGYTFGSGTRLTVV.

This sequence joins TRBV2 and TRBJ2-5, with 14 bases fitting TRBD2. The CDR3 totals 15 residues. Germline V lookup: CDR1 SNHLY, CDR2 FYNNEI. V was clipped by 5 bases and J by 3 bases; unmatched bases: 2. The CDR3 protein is CASSLGLAGEETQYF. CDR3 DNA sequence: TGTGCCAGCAGTTTGGGACTAGCGGGGGAAGAGACCCAGTACTTC.

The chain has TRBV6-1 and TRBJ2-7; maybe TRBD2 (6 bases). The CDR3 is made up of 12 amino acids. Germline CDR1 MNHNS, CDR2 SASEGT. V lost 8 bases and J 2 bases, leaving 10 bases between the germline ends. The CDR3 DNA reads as TGTGCCAGCCGGGGGTCAACCTACGAGCAGTACTTC. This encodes CASRGSTYEQYF.

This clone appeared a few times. CDR3 sequence reads: CASNLLGGSYEQYF. The CDR3 DNA sequence: TGTGCCAGCAACCTTCTAGGGGGTTCCTACGAGCAGTACTTC. The chain joins TRBV28 to TRBJ2-7, with a tentative D call TRBD1 (6 bases). Per germline, CDR1 MDHEN and CDR2 SYDVKM. V was cut by 7 bases and J by 1 base, with 14 bases left in between. This CDR3 contains 14 residues.

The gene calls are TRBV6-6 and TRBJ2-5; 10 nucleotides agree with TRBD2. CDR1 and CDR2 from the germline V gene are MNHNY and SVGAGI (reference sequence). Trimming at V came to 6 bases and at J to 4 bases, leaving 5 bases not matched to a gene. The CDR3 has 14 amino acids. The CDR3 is CASRTAGGPETQYF. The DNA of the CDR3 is TGTGCCAGCAGGACAGCGGGGGGGCCAGAGACCCAGTACTTC.

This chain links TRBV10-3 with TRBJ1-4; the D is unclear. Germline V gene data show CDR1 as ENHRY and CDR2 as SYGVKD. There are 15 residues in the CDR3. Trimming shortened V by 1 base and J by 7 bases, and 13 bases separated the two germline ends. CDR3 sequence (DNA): TGTGCCATCAGTGAGTGGGGAGGGCCCGGTGAAAAACTGTTTTTT. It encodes CAISEWGGPGEKLFF.

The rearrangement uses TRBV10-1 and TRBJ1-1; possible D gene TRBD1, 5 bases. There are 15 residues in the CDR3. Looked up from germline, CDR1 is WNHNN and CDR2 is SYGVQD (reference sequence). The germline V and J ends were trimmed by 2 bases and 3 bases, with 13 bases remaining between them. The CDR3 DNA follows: TGCGCCAGCAGTGAGGGGGGTCCGGGAGACACTGAAGCTTTCTTT. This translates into CASSEGGPGDTEAFF.

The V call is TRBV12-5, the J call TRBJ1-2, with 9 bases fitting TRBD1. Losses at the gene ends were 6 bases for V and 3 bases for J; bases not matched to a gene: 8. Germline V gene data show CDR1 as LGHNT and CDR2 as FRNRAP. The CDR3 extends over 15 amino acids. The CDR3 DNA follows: TGTGCTAGTGGCCCCCACAGGGGGCGCGACTATGGCTACACCTTC. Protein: CASGPHRGRDYGYTF.

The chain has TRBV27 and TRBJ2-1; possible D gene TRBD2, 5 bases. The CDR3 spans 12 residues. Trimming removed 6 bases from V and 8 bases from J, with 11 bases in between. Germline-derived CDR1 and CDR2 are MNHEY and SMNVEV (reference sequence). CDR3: CASRSSLDEQFF. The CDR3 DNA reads TGTGCCAGCAGGTCTAGCTTAGATGAGCAGTTCTTC.